This T cell receptor (beta chain) was recovered during a study of T cells in women clearing cervical HPV infection. Across the whole study: Case blood drawn at lesion detection; control blood after infection cleared.

As concerns this clone: Its antigen remains unknown. The read falls 3 residues short of the CDR3 end, and the missing part is taken from the germline J gene.

The J segment lost 5 bases and the V segment lost 4 bases, leaving 4 bases of the junction unmatched. CDR3 size: 16 residues. Per the germline V gene, CDR1 is SGHNT and CDR2 is YYREEE (reference sequence). Measured with immunoSEQ multiplex PCR; TCRdb has only the in-frame clones, and not every one. The ten top clones account for 6% to 8%, within a sample of over 30,000 clones. All participants had a single incident cervical HPV16 infection, and prevalent HPV16 infections were excluded. Points from the study as a whole: Unknown T-cell numbers per sample may underlie the richness differences. Effector/memory and HPV-specific T cells were not isolated, and association timing is unknown.

The receptor was isolated from a woman aged 18-70 years with a cervical HPV16 infection that either progressed to CIN3+ or cleared (not recorded which). The sample comprised blood buffy coat. The rearrangement links TRBV5-4 to TRBJ2-2; 14 nucleotides line up with TRBD2. The CDR3 region is CASSNRLAGGTGELFF. The part of the CDR3 DNA that was read is TGTGCCAGCAGCAACAGACTAGCGGGAGGGACCGGGGAG.